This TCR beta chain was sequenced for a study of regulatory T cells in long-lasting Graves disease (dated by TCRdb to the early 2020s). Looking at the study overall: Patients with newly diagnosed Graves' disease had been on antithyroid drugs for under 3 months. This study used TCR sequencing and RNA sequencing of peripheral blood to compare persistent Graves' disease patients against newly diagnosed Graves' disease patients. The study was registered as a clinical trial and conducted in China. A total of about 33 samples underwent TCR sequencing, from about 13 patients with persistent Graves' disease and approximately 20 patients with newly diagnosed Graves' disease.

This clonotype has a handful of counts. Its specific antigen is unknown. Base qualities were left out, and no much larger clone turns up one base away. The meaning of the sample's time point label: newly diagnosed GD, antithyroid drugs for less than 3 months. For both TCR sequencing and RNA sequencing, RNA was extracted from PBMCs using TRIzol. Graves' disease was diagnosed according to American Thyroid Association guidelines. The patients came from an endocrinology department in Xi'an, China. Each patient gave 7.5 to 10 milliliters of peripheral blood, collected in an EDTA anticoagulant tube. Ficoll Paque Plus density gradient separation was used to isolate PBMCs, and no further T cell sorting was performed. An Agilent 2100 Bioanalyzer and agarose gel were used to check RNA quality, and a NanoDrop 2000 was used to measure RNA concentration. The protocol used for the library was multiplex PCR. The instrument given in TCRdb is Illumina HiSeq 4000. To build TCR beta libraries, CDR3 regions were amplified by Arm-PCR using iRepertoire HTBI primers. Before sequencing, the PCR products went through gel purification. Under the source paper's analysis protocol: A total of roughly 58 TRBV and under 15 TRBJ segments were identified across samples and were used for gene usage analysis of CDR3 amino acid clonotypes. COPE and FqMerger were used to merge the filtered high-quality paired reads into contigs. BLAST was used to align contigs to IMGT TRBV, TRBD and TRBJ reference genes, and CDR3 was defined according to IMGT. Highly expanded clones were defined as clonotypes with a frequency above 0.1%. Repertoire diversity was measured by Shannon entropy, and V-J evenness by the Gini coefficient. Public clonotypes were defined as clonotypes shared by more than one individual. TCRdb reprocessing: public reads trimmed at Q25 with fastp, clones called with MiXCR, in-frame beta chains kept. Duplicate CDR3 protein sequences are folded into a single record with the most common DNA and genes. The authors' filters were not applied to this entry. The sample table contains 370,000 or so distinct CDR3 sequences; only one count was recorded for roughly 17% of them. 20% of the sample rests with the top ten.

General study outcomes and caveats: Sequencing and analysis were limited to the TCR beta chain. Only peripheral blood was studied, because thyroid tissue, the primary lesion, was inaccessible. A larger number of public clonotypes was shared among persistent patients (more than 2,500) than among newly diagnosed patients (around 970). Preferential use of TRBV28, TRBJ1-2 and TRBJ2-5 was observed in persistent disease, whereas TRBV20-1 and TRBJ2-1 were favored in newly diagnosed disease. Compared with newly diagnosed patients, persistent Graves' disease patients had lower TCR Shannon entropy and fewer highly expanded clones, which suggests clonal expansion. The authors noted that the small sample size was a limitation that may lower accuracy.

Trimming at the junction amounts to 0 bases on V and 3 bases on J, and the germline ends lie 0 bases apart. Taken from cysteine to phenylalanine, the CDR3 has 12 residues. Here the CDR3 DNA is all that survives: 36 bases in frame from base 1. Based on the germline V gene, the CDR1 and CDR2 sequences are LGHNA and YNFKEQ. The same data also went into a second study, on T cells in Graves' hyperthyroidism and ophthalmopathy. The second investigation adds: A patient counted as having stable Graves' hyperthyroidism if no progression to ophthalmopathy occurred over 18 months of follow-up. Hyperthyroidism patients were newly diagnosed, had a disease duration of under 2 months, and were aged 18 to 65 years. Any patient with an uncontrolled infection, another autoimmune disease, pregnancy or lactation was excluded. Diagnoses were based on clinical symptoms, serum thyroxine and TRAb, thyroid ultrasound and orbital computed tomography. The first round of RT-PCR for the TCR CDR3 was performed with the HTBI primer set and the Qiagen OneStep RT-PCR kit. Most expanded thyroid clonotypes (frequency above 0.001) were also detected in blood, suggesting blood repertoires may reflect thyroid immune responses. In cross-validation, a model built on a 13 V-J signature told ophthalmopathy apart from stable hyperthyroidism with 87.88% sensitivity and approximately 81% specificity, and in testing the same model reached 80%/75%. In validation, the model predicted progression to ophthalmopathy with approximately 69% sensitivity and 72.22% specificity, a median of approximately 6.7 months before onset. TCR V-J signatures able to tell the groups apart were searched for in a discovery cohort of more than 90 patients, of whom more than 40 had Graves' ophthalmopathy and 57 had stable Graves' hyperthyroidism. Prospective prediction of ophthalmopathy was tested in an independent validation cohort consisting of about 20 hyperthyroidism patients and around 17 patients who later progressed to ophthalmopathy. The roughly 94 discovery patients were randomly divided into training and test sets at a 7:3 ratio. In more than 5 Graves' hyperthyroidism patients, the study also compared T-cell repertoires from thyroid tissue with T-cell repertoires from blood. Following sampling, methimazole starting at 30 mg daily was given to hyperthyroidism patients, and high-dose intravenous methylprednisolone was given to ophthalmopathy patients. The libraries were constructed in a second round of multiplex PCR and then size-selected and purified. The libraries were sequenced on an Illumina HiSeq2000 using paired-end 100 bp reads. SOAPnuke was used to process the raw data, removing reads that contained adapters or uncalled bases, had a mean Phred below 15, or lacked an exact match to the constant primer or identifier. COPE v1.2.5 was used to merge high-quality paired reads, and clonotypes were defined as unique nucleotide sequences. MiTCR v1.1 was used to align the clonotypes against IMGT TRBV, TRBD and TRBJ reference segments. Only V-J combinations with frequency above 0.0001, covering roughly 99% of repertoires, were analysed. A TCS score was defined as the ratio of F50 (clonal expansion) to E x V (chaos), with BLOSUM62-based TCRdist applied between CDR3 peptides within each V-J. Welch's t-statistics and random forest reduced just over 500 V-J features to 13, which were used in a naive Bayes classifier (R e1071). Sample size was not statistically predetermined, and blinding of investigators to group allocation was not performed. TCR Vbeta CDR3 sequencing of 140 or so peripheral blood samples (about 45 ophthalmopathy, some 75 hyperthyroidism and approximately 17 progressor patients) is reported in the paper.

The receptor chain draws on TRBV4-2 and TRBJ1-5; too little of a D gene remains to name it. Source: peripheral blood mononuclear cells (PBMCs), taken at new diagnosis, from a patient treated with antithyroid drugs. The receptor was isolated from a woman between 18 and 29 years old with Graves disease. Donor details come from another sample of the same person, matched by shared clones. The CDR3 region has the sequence CASSQDNQPQHF. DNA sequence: TGTGCCAGCAGCCAAGACAATCAGCCCCAGCATTTT.